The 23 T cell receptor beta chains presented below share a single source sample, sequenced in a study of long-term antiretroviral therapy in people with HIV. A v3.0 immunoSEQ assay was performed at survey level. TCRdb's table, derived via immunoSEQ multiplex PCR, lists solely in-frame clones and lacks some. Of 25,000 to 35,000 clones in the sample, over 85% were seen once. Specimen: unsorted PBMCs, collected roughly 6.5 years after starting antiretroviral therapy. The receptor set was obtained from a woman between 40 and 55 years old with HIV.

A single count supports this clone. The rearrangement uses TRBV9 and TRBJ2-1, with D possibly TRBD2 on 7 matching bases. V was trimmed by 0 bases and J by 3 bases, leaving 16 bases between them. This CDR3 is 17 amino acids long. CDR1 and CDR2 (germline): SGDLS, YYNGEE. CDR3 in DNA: TGTGCCAGCAGCGTAGACCCCACGGGGGGCTTCTACAATGAGCAGTTCTTC. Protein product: CASSVDPTGGFYNEQFF.

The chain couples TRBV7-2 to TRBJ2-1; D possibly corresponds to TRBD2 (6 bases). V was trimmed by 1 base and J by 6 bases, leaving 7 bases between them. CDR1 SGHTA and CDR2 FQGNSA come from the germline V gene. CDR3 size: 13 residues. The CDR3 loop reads CASSLGGVNEQFF. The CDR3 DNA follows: TGTGCCAGCAGCTTAGGGGGGGTCAATGAGCAGTTCTTC.

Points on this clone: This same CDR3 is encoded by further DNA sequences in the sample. The CDR3 spells CASSLSETAKNIQYF. Here the CDR3 DNA reads TGTGCCAGCAGCTTATCGGAGACGGCCAAAAACATTCAGTACTTC. V and J are TRBV7-9 and TRBJ2-4; D gene uncertain. Germline CDR1 SEHNR, CDR2 FQNEAQ (reference sequence). The CDR3 loop spans 15 amino acids. Trimming stripped 2 bases from V and 1 base from J, with 9 bases between.

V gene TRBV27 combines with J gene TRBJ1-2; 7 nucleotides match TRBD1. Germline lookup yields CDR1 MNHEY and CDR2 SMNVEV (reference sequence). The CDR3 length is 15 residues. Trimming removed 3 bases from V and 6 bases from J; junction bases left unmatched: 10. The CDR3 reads CASSFDATGYDGYTF. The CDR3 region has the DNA TGTGCCAGCAGTTTCGACGCGACAGGGTATGATGGCTACACCTTC.

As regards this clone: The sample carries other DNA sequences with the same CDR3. In nucleotides, the CDR3 is TGCGCCAGCAGCCAAGGACAGGGGCCCACTTACGAGCAGTACTTC. It encodes CASSQGQGPTYEQYF. The chain combines TRBV4-3 with TRBJ2-7; TRBD1 matches at 8 bases. The CDR3 runs to 15 residues. Per germline, CDR1 LGHNA and CDR2 YSLEER. The junction had 6 bases not matched to a gene; V was cut back by 1 base and J by 4 bases.

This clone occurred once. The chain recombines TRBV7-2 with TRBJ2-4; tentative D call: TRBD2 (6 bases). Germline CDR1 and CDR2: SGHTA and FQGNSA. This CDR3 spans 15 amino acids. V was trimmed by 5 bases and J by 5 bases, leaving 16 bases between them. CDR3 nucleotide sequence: TGTGCCAGCAGCCCCCGGGCGGGGTCCCAAAACATTCAGTACTTC. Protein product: CASSPRAGSQNIQYF.

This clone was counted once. CDR3 residues: CASSTQTGRSGNTIYF. In DNA, the CDR3 is TGTGCCAGCAGCACTCAGACAGGGAGGTCTGGAAACACCATATATTTT. The V and J genes are TRBV11-2 and TRBJ1-3; 7 bases align to TRBD1. Germline V lookup: CDR1 SGHAT, CDR2 FQNNGV. J gave up 1 base and V 5 bases, and 8 bases lay outside the gene matches. There are 16 residues in the CDR3.

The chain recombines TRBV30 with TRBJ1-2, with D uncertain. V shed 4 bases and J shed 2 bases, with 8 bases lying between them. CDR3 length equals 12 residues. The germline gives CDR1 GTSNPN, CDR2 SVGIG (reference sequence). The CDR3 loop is CAWTGGNYGYTF. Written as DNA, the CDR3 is TGTGCCTGGACTGGCGGAAACTATGGCTACACCTTC.

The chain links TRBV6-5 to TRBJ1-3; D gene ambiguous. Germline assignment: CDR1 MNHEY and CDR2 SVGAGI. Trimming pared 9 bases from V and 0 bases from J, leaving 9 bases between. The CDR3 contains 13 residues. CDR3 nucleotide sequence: TGTGCCAGTTGGGGTCCCTCTGGAAACACCATATATTTT. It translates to CASWGPSGNTIYF.

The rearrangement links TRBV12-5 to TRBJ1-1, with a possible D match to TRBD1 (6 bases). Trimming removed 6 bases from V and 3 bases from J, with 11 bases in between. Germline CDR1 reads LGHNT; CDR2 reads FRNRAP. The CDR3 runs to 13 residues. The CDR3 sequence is CASGRQEDTEAFF. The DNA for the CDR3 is TGTGCTAGTGGGCGACAGGAAGACACTGAAGCTTTCTTT.

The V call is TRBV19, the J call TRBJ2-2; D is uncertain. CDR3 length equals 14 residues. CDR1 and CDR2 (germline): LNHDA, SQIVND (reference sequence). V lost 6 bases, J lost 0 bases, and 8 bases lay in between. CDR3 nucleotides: TGTGCCAGTAGGGAAAATGCGAACACCGGGGAGCTGTTTTTT. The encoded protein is CASRENANTGELFF.

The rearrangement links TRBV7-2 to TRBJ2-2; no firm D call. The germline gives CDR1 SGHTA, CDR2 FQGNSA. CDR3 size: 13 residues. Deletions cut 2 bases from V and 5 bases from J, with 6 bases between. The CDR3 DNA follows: TGTGCCAGCAGCTTATCCTGGACCGGGGAGCTGTTTTTT. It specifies CASSLSWTGELFF.

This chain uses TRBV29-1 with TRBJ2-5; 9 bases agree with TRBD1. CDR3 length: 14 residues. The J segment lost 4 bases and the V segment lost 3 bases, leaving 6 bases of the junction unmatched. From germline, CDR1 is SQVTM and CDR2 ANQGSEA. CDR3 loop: CSVEGTGFRETQYF. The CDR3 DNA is TGCAGCGTTGAGGGGACAGGGTTTCGAGAGACCCAGTACTTC.

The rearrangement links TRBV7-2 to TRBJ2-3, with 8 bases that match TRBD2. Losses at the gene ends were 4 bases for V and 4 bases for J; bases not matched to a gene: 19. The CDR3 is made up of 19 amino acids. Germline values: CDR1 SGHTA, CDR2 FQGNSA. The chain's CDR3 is CASSSPVGGARGGPDTQYF. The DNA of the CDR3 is TGTGCCAGCAGCTCGCCGGTCGGGGGGGCCCGGGGGGGCCCAGATACGCAGTATTTT.

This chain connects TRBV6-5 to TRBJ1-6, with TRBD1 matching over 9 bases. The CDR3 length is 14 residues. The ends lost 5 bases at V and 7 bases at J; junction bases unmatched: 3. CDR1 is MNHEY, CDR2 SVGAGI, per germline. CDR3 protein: CASSHGTGNSPLHF. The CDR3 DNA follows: TGTGCCAGCAGTCACGGGACAGGGAATTCACCCCTCCACTTT.

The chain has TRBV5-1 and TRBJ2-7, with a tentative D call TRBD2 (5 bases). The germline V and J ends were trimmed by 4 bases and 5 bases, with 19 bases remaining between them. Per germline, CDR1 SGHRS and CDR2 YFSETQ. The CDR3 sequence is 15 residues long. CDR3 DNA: TGCGCCAGCAGCCCCCAATCCCGGACGGGGAACGAGCAGTACTTC. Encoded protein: CASSPQSRTGNEQYF. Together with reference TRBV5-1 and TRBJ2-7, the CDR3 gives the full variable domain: KAGVTQTPRYLIKTRGQQVTLSCSPISGHRSVSWYQQTPGQGLQFLFEYFSETQRNKGNFPGRFSGRQFSNSRSEMNVSTLELGDSALYLCASSPQSRTGNEQYFGPGTRLTVT.

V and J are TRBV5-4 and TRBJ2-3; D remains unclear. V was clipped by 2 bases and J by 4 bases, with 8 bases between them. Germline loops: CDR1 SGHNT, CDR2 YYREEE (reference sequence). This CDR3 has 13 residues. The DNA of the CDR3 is TGTGCCAGCAGCTTTGTGTCAGCAGATACGCAGTATTTT. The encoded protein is CASSFVSADTQYF.

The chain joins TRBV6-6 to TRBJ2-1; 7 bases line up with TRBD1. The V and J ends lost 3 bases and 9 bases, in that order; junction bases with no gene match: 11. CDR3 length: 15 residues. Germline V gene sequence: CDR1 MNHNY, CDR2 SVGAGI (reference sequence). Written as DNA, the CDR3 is TGTGCCAGCAGTTATCAAAGACAGGGTGTCGCTGAGCAGTTCTTC. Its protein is CASSYQRQGVAEQFF.

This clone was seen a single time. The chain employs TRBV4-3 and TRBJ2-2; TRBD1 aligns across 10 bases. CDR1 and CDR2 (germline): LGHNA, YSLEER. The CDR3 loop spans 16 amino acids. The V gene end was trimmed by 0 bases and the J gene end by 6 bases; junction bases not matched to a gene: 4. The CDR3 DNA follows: TGCGCCAGCAGCCAAGACCCGGGACAGGGGTCCGGGGAGCTGTTTTTT. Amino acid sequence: CASSQDPGQGSGELFF.

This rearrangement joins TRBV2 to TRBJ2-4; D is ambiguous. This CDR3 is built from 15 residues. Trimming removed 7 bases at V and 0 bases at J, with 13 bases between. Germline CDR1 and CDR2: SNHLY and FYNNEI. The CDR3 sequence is CASTIDKVAKNIQYF. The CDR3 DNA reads TGTGCCAGCACCATCGACAAGGTAGCCAAAAACATTCAGTACTTC.

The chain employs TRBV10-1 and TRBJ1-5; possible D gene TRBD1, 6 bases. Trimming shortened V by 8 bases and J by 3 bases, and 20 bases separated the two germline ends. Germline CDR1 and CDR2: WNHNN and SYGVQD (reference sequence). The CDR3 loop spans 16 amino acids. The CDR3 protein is CASYLPTGGLNQPQHF. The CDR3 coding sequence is TGCGCCAGCTACCTCCCAACGGGGGGCCTCAATCAGCCCCAGCATTTT.

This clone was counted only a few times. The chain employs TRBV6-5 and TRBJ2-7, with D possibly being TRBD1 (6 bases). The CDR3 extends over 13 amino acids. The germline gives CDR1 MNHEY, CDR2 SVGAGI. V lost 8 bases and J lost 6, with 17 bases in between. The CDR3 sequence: CASEGPTGLEQYF. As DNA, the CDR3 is TGTGCCAGCGAGGGGCCCACAGGGCTCGAGCAGTACTTC.

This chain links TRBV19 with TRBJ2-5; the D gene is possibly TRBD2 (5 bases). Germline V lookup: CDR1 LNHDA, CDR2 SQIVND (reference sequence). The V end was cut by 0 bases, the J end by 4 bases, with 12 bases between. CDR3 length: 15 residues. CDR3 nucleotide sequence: TGTGCCAGTAGTATAGATTGGACTCGTTCAGAGACCCAGTACTTC. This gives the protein CASSIDWTRSETQYF.